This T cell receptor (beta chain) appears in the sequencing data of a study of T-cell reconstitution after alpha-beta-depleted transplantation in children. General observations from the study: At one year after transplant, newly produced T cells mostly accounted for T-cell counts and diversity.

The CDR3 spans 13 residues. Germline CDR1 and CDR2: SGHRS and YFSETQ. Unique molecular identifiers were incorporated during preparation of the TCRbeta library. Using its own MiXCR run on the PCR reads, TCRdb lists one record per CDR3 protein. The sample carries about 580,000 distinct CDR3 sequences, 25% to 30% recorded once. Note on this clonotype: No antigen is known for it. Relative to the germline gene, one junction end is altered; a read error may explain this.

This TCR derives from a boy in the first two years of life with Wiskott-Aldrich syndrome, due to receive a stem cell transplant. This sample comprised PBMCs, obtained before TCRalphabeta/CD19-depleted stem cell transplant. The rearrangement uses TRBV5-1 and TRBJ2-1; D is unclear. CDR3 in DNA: TGCGCCAGCAGCTTTGACGGGCTCAGTGAGCTGGTCTTC. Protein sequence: CASSFDGLSELVF.